The TCR beta chain under discussion was sequenced for a study of identical twins (TCRdb year 2016). Describing the broader study: To test whether fetal clonotypes persist, the study used deep sequencing on TCR alpha and beta repertoires from monozygotic twins, unrelated adults of various ages, and cord blood. To rule out contamination, the twin experiments were replicated at different times with different library preparation protocols. Broad study findings and their caveats: Abundant cord blood beta clonotypes carried fewer insertions; young adult naive repertoires showed a weaker similar trend, while memory repertoires showed none. In beta out-of-frame sequences, excess twin sharing was weaker, because having fewer shared sequences lowered the signal-to-noise ratio. Out-of-frame TCR alpha sequences shared between twins showed an excess of low generation-probability sequences compared with coincidental sharing between unrelated individuals. Because the same donors could not be followed over many years, the conclusions relied on cross-sectional statistical analysis. Recombination models systematically underestimated out-of-frame TCR alpha sharing in monozygotic twins but agreed with sharing between unrelated individuals. Invariant T cells such as MAIT and iNKT could partly confound zero-insertion analyses, although diverse VJ usage argued against such confounding for most clonotypes.

The CDR3, cysteine through phenylalanine, is 16 amino acids long. Only the CDR3 DNA stays, 48 bases, in frame from base 1. According to the germline V gene, CDR1 reads LGHNA and CDR2 reads YNFKEQ. V is reduced by 2 bases and J by 6 bases, leaving a spacing of 19 bases between them. A remark on this clonotype: Its antigen is not yet known. Base qualities are missing; no much larger clone stands one base away.

All donors were healthy Caucasians. Three unrelated non-twin adults were additionally sequenced: a male aged 18 to 29, a male aged 50 to 59 and a female aged 50 to 59. Miltenyi CD45RO+ enrichment and human naive T-cell isolation kits were used to isolate memory (CD45RO+) and naive T cells from PBMC. The method behind the library was 5' RACE. The sequencer listed for this sample is Illumina HiSeq 2000. Template switching introduced a universal primer binding site; the final cDNA contained a unique molecular identifier, enabling accurate counting of TCR cDNA molecules. First-strand cDNA for TCR alpha and beta chains was synthesized from specific primers in the conserved constant-segment region. To control for contamination, every cDNA library was double barcoded, receiving both a SMART-Mk sample barcode and Illumina barcodes. TruSeq adapter sequences along with Illumina sample barcodes were introduced in two successive PCR steps. TCR alpha and beta cDNA libraries were sequenced on the Illumina HiSeq platform with custom primers. The authors' pipeline ran thus. Raw reads were processed with MiGEC to extract unique molecular identifiers, and MiXCR was used to determine CDR3 positions. For each individual, recombination models were inferred using an EM algorithm with the repgenHMM and IGoR tools. Shared clonotypes were analyzed with the tcR package in R, and sharing was normalized by the product of cloneset sizes. To study raw recombination free of thymic and clonal selection effects, out-of-frame nonproductive sequences were analyzed. TCRdb reworked the public reads: Q25 trimming with fastp, MiXCR clone assembly, productive beta chains retained. All rows with the same CDR3 protein become a single entry with the most common DNA and genes. TCRdb, not the authors, supplied the V and J calls. Counted in this sample were 400,000 to 500,000 distinct CDR3 sequences; less than 20% of them appeared once. The ten largest account for 10% to 15% of the sample.

The sequenced sample consisted of naive T cells sorted from blood. What the cell subset or site label conveys for this sample: cells isolated with a human naive T-cell isolation kit. Here the chain combines TRBV4-2 and TRBJ1-1; the best D guess is TRBD1, with 6 bases matching. The sequence was obtained from a man over 45 in good health. The DNA is TGTGCCAGCAGCCAACCGACCTTAACAGGGCACCCTGAAGCTTTCTTT. Its protein product is CASSQPTLTGHPEAFF.